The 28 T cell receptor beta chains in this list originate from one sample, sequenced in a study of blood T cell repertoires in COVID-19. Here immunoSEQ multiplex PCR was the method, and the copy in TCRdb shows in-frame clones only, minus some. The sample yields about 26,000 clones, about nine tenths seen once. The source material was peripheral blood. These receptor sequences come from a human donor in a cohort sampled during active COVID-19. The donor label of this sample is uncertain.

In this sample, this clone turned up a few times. CDR3 amino acids: CASSLEAVLTSSYNEQFF. The DNA for the CDR3 is TGTGCCAGCAGTTTAGAGGCGGTGTTAACCAGCTCCTACAATGAGCAGTTCTTC. The chain carries TRBV28 and TRBJ2-1, with D unclear. The germline V and J ends were trimmed by 2 bases and 0 bases, with 17 bases remaining between them. Germline CDR1 reads MDHEN; CDR2 reads SYDVKM. The CDR3 covers 18 residues.

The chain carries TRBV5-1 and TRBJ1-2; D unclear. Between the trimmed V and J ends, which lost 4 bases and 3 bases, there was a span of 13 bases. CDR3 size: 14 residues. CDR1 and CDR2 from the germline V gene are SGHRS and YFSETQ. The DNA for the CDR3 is TGCGCCAGCAGCCCCCTTCGGGAGTACTATGGCTACACCTTC. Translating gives CASSPLREYYGYTF.

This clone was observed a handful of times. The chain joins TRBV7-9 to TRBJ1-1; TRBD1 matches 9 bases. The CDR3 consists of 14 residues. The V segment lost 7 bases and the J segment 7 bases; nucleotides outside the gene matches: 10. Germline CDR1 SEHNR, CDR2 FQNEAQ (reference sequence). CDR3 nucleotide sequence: TGTGCCAGCACCGTCTCCGGGACAGGGAGTGAAGCTTTCTTT. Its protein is CASTVSGTGSEAFF.

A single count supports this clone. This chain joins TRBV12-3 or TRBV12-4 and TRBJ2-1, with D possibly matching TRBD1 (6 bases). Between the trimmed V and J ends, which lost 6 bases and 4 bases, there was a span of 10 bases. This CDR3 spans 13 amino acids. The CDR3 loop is CASSEQGYNEQFF. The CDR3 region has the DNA TGTGCCAGCAGCGAACAGGGTTACAATGAGCAGTTCTTC.

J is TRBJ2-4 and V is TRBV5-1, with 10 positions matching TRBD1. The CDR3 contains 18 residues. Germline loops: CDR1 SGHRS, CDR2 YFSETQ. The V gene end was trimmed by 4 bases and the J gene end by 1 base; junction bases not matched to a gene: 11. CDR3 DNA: TGCGCCAGCAGCCGGACGGACAGGGGGATGAGGGCCAAAAACATTCAGTACTTC. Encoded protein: CASSRTDRGMRAKNIQYF.

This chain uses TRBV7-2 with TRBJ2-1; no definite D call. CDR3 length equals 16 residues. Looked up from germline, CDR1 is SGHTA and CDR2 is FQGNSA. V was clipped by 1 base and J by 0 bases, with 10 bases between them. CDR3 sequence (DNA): TGTGCCAGCAGCTTAGACAGCTTATTCTCCTACAATGAGCAGTTCTTC. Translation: CASSLDSLFSYNEQFF.

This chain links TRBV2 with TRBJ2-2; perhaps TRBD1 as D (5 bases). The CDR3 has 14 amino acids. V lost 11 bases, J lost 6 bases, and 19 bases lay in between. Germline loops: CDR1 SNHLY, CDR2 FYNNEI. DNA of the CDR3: TGTGCCCTACAGGAGTCGGTACCATCCGGGGAGCTGTTTTTT. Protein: CALQESVPSGELFF.

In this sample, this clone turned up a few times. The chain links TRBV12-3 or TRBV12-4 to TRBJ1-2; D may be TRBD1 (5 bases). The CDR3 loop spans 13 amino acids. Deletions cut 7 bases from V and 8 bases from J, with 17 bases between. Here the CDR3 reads CASNLGSGHGYTF. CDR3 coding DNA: TGTGCCAGCAACCTCGGTTCAGGGCACGGCTACACCTTC.

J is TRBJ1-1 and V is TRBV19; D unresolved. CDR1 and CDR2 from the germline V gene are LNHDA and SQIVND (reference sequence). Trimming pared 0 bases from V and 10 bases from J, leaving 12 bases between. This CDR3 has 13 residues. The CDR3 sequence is CASSIDFSGGAFF. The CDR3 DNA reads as TGTGCCAGTAGTATAGATTTCAGCGGCGGAGCTTTCTTT.

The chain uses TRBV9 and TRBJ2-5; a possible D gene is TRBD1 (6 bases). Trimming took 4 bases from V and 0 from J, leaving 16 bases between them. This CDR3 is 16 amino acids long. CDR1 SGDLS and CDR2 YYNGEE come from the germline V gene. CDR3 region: CASSPWGPEYQETQYF. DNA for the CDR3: TGTGCCAGCAGCCCCTGGGGGCCTGAGTACCAAGAGACCCAGTACTTC.

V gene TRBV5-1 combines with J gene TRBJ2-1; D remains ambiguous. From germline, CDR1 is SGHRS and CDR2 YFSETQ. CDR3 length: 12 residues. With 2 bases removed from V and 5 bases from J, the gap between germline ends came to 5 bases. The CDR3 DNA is TGCGCCAGCAGCTTACCAGACAATGAGCAGTTCTTC. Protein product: CASSLPDNEQFF.

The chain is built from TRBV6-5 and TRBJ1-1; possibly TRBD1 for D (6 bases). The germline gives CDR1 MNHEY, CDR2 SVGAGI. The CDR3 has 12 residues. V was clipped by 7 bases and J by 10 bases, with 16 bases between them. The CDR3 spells CASILDRPGAFF. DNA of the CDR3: TGTGCCAGCATTCTGGACAGACCGGGAGCTTTCTTT.

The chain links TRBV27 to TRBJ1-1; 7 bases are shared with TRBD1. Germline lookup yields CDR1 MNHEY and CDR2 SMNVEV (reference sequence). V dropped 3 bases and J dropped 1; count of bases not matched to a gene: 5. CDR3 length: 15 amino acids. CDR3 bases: TGTGCCAGCAGTTTCCACGGACAGGCGAACACTGAAGCTTTCTTT. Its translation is CASSFHGQANTEAFF.

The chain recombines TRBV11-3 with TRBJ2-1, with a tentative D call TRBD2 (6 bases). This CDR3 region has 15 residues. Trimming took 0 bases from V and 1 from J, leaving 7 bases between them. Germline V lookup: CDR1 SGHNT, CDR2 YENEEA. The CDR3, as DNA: TGTGCCAGCAGCTTAGATGCGGGATCCTACAATGAGCAGTTCTTC. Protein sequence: CASSLDAGSYNEQFF.

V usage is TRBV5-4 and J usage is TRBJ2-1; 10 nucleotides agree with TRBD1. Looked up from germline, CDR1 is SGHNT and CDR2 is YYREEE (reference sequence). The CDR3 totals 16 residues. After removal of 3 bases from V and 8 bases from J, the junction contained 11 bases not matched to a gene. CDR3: CASSSGPGQGTDEQFF. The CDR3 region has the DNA TGTGCCAGCAGCTCAGGACCGGGACAGGGGACAGATGAGCAGTTCTTC.

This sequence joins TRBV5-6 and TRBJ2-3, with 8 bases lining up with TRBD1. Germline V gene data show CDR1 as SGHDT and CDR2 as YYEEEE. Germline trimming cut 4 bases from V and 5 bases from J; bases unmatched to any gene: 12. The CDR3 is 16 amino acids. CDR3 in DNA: TGTGCCAGCAGCAGCCATCGACAGGGGACTCGAGATACGCAGTATTTT. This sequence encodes CASSSHRQGTRDTQYF.

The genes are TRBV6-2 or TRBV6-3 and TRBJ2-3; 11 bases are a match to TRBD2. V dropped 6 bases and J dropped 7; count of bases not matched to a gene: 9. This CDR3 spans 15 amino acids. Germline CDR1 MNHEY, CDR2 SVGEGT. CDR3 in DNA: TGTGCCAGCAGCTTTCGGGGACTAGCGGTGAATACGCAGTATTTT. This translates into CASSFRGLAVNTQYF.

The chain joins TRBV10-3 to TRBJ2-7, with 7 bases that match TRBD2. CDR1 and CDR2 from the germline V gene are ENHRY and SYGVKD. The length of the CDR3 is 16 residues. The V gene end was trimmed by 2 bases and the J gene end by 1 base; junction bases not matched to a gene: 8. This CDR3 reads CAISEGPGEGSYEQYF. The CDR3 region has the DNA TGTGCCATCAGTGAGGGCCCGGGGGAGGGGTCCTACGAGCAGTACTTC.

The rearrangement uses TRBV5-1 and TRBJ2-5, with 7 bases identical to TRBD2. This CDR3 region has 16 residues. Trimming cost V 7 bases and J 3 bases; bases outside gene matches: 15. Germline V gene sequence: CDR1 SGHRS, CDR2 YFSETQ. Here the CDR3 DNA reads TGCGCCAGCCGCTGGACAAGCGGGGCGCGGGAAGAGACCCAGTACTTC. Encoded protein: CASRWTSGAREETQYF.

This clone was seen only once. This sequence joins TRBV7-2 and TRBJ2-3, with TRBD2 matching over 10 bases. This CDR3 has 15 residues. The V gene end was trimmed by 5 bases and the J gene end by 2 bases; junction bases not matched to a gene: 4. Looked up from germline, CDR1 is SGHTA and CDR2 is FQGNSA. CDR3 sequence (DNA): TGTGCCAGCAGCAGGGGACTAGCGTTCACAGATACGCAGTATTTT. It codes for CASSRGLAFTDTQYF.

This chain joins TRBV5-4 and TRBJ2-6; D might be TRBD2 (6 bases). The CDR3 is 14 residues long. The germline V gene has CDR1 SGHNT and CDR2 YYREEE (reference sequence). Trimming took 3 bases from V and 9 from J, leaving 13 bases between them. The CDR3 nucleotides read TGTGCCAGCAGCTCTCCCCAGGAGGGCAACGTCCTGACTTTC. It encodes CASSSPQEGNVLTF. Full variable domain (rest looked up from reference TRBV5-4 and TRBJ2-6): ETGVTQSPTHLIKTRGQQVTLRCSSQSGHNTVSWYQQALGQGPQFIFQYYREEENGRGNFPPRFSGLQFPNYSSELNVNALELDDSALYLCASSSPQEGNVLTFGAGSRLTVL.

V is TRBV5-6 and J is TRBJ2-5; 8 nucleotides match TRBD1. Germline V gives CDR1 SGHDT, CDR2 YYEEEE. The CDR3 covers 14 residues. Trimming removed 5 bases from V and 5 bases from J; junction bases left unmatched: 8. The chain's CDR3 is CASSPTGVGETQYF. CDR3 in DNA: TGTGCCAGCAGTCCGACAGGGGTCGGGGAGACCCAGTACTTC.

The CDR3, as DNA: TGTGCCAGCAGCCCGGGACAGCTCCGGAGTGGCTACACCTTC. Amino acid sequence: CASSPGQLRSGYTF. V usage is TRBV6-2 or TRBV6-3 and J usage is TRBJ1-2; 7 positions agree with TRBD1. The CDR3 is made up of 14 amino acids. The ends lost 6 bases at V and 7 bases at J; junction bases unmatched: 11. Germline assignment: CDR1 MNHEY and CDR2 SVGEGT.

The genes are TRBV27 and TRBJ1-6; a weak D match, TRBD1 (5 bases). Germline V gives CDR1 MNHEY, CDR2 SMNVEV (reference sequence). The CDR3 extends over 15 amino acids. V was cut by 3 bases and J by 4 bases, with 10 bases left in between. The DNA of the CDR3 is TGTGCCAGCAGTTTCTTGGGGGGTTATAATTCACCCCTCCACTTT. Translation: CASSFLGGYNSPLHF.

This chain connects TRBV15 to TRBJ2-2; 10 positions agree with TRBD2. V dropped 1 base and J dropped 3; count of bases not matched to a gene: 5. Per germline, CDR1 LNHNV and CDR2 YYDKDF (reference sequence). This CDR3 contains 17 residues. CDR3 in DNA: TGTGCCACCAGCAGAGGTGGAGCGGGGGGGTACACCGGGGAGCTGTTTTTT. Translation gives CATSRGGAGGYTGELFF.

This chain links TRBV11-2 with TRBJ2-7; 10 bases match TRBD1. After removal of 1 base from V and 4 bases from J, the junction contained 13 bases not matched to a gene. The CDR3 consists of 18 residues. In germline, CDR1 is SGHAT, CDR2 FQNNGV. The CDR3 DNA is TGTGCCAGCAGCTTAGTTAGCAGCTTCGGACAGGGGGGATACGAGCAGTACTTC. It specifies CASSLVSSFGQGGYEQYF.

CDR3: CASIQGLTYEQYF. The CDR3 DNA reads TGTGCCAGCATACAGGGCCTTACCTACGAGCAGTACTTC. This chain links TRBV2 with TRBJ2-7; TRBD1 might be the D (6 bases). Germline V gives CDR1 SNHLY, CDR2 FYNNEI. This CDR3 contains 13 residues. V lost 7 bases, J lost 2 bases, and 12 bases lay in between.

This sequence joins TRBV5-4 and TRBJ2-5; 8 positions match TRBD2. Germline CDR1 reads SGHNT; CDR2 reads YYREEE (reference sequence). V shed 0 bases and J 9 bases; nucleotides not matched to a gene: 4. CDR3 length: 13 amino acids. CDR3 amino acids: CASSLELAVAQYF. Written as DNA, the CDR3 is TGTGCCAGCAGCTTGGAACTAGCGGTGGCCCAGTACTTC.